This paragraph reports one T cell receptor beta chain. The data derive from a study of T cell changes during pregnancy in multiple sclerosis. Clones were read by immunoSEQ multiplex PCR, and TCRdb kept only the in-frame ones, dropping some. The sample holds roughly 49,000 clones, roughly nine tenths seen once. The clonotype originates from a female donor in good health, enrolled as a control in a pregnancy study. The sequencing used peripheral blood, collected in the first trimester of pregnancy.

In nucleotides, the CDR3 is TGTGCCAGCAGGGAAAGGGAGTCCACTGAAGCTTTCTTT. Translating gives CASRERESTEAFF. V is TRBV2 and J is TRBJ1-1; D not resolved. Germline V gene sequence: CDR1 SNHLY, CDR2 FYNNEI. The CDR3 spans 13 residues. V was clipped by 6 bases and J by 4 bases, with 12 bases between them.